One and the same sample provided the 28 T cell receptor beta chains below, sequenced in a study of blood T cell repertoires in COVID-19. This table comes from immunoSEQ multiplex PCR, and its TCRdb copy is limited to in-frame clones, with some not included. Among about 160,000 clones, over 75% were seen once, and the ten largest hold approximately 7%. Sequencing input: PBMCs or T cells enriched from blood (not recorded which). The receptors shown here come from a woman in her 50s who had recovered from COVID-19.

J is TRBJ2-5 and V is TRBV2; D is perhaps TRBD1 (5 bases). The CDR3 has 16 amino acids. V was shortened by 6 bases and J by 5 bases, with 22 bases between the two germline ends. From germline, CDR1 is SNHLY and CDR2 FYNNEI. CDR3 in DNA: TGTGCCAGCAGCGAGATTAGGGGCGCGATGGGGGAGACCCAGTACTTC. This gives the protein CASSEIRGAMGETQYF.

In its sample, this clone was seen once. V gene TRBV7-3 combines with J gene TRBJ1-1; D not certain. The CDR3 sequence is 13 residues long. Germline lookup yields CDR1 SGHTA and CDR2 FQGTGA. The V and J ends lost 1 base and 4 bases respectively, with 7 bases between them. The CDR3 sequence: CASSLSVSTEAFF. The CDR3 nucleotides read TGTGCCAGCAGCTTAAGTGTATCCACTGAAGCTTTCTTT.

CDR3 sequence reads: CASGGGRGYTF. The CDR3 DNA sequence: TGTGCTAGTGGTGGAGGACGGGGCTACACCTTC. The rearrangement links TRBV12-5 to TRBJ1-2, with no clear D. Trimming took 5 bases from V and 8 from J, leaving 9 bases between them. The CDR3 contains 11 residues. Germline V lookup: CDR1 LGHNT, CDR2 FRNRAP. The full variable domain, with the rest looked up from reference TRBV12-5 and TRBJ1-2, is DARVTQTPRHKVTEMGQEVTMRCQPILGHNTVFWYRQTMMQGLELLAYFRNRAPLDDSGMPKDRFSAEMPDATLATLKIQPSEPRDSAVYFCASGGGRGYTFGSGTRLTVV.

The genes are TRBV6-6 and TRBJ2-5; 7 nucleotides agree with TRBD2. The CDR3 contains 15 residues. V dropped 4 bases and J dropped 4; count of bases not matched to a gene: 9. Germline V lookup: CDR1 MNHNY, CDR2 SVGAGI (reference sequence). CDR3 coding DNA: TGTGCCAGCAGTTTTACAGCGGGGTTGGGAGAGACCCAGTACTTC. As protein: CASSFTAGLGETQYF.

The chain links TRBV6-5 to TRBJ1-2, with 9 bases identical to TRBD1. Germline assignment: CDR1 MNHEY and CDR2 SVGAGI. The CDR3 consists of 13 residues. The ends lost 5 bases at V and 4 bases at J; junction bases unmatched: 2. The CDR3 DNA follows: TGTGCCAGCAGTAGGGACAGGGCCTATGGCTACACCTTC. It is translated as CASSRDRAYGYTF.

The chain couples TRBV5-6 to TRBJ1-4; D is undetermined. The V gene lost 0 bases and the J gene lost 7 bases, with 13 bases spanning the gap. Germline V gives CDR1 SGHDT, CDR2 YYEEEE. The length of the CDR3 is 15 residues. CDR3 in amino acids: CASSLGVRGAEKLFF. DNA for the CDR3: TGTGCCAGCAGCTTGGGGGTCCGAGGAGCTGAAAAACTGTTTTTT. Filled out from reference TRBV5-6 and TRBJ1-4, the complete variable domain reads DAGVTQSPTHLIKTRGQQVTLRCSPKSGHDTVSWYQQALGQGPQFIFQYYEEEERQRGNFPDRFSGHQFPNYSSELNVNALLLGDSALYLCASSLGVRGAEKLFFGSGTQLSVL.

This chain connects TRBV7-2 to TRBJ2-3, with 8 bases matching TRBD2. The junction had 3 bases not matched to a gene; V was cut back by 4 bases and J by 0 bases. The CDR3 consists of 15 residues. Germline values: CDR1 SGHTA, CDR2 FQGNSA. The CDR3 DNA reads TGTGCCAGCAGCTCGGGGGGGCGGAGCACAGATACGCAGTATTTT. It translates to CASSSGGRSTDTQYF.

The chain joins TRBV20-1 to TRBJ2-7; tentative D call: TRBD2 (6 bases). The CDR3 contains 13 residues. Trimming took off 3 bases at V and 7 bases at J, with 16 bases between the two ends. Germline V gene lookup returns CDR1 DFQATT and CDR2 SNEGSKA (reference sequence). The CDR3 is CSASWPGVGEQYF. The CDR3 bases are TGCAGTGCTAGTTGGCCGGGGGTGGGGGAGCAGTACTTC.

V and J are TRBV28 and TRBJ2-3; 7 positions match TRBD1. V lost 8 bases to trimming and J lost 2 bases; unmatched junction nucleotides: 13. The germline V gene encodes CDR1 MDHEN and CDR2 SYDVKM. The CDR3 loop spans 16 amino acids. CDR3 residues: CASSDLGQEDTDTQYF. DNA of the CDR3: TGTGCCAGCTCCGACCTTGGACAGGAAGACACAGATACGCAGTATTTT.

V gene TRBV7-2 combines with J gene TRBJ1-4, with 9 nucleotides matching TRBD1. V was pared by 5 bases and J by 5 bases, with 3 bases of the junction left unmatched. The CDR3 is made up of 14 amino acids. Germline lookup yields CDR1 SGHTA and CDR2 FQGNSA. The CDR3 region is CASSPDRGNEKLFF. CDR3 nucleotide sequence: TGTGCCAGCAGCCCCGACAGGGGGAATGAAAAACTGTTTTTT. The variable domain in full, with the rest retrieved from reference TRBV7-2 and TRBJ1-4, is GAGVSQSPSNKVTEKGKDVELRCDPISGHTALYWYRQSLGQGLEFLIYFQGNSAPDKSGLPSDRFSAERTGGSVSTLTIQRTQQEDSAVYLCASSPDRGNEKLFFGSGTQLSVL.

For the CDR3, the DNA is TGTGCCAGCAGCTGGGGACTAGCTGGCACAGATACGCAGTATTTT. This sequence encodes CASSWGLAGTDTQYF. V and J are TRBV5-4 and TRBJ2-3; 9 nucleotides line up with TRBD2. Germline V lookup: CDR1 SGHNT, CDR2 YYREEE (reference sequence). The length of the CDR3 is 15 residues. The junction had 3 bases not matched to a gene; V was cut back by 3 bases and J by 1 base.

V and J are TRBV25-1 and TRBJ1-2; 8 nucleotides match TRBD1. CDR3 length equals 15 residues. Germline V lookup: CDR1 MGHDK, CDR2 SYGVNS. V lost 4 bases, J lost 1 base, and 5 bases stayed unmatched. CDR3 amino acids: CASSGTGFVNYGYTF. In DNA form, the CDR3 reads TGTGCCAGCAGTGGGACAGGGTTCGTTAACTATGGCTACACCTTC.

The V and J genes are TRBV7-8 and TRBJ1-1; D uncertain. Per the germline V gene, CDR1 is SGHVS and CDR2 is FQNEAQ. CDR3 length equals 13 residues. Trimming left V 5 bases short and J 1 base short, with 8 bases between. The CDR3: CASSLQRNTEAFF. The CDR3 coding sequence is TGTGCCAGCAGCCTACAGAGGAACACTGAAGCTTTCTTT.

This chain connects TRBV30 to TRBJ2-5; TRBD1 aligns across 9 bases. V dropped 2 bases and J dropped 5; count of bases not matched to a gene: 3. Germline V CDR1 and CDR2: GTSNPN, SVGIG (reference sequence). The CDR3 consists of 13 residues. The CDR3: CAWSPDRGETQYF. DNA of the CDR3: TGTGCCTGGAGTCCGGACAGGGGCGAGACCCAGTACTTC.

This rearrangement joins TRBV4-3 to TRBJ1-3; D is ambiguous. Germline-derived CDR1 and CDR2 are LGHNA and YSLEER. The V end was cut by 6 bases, the J end by 0 bases, with 12 bases between. The CDR3 totals 15 residues. For the CDR3, the DNA is TGCGCCAGCAGTCCCGGACTGGACTCTGGAAACACCATATATTTT. Protein product: CASSPGLDSGNTIYF.

This chain connects TRBV5-1 to TRBJ2-2; 9 nucleotides agree with TRBD1. The V segment lost 4 bases and the J segment 5 bases; nucleotides outside the gene matches: 3. The germline V gene encodes CDR1 SGHRS and CDR2 YFSETQ. The CDR3 sequence is 14 residues long. CDR3 in DNA: TGCGCCAGCAGCAGGGACAGGGTAACCGGGGAGCTGTTTTTT. This encodes CASSRDRVTGELFF.

The chain combines TRBV5-1 with TRBJ1-6, with no clear D. With 0 bases removed from V and 5 bases from J, the gap between germline ends came to 12 bases. CDR1 and CDR2 from the germline V gene are SGHRS and YFSETQ. The CDR3 length is 16 residues. The CDR3 nucleotides are TGCGCCAGCAGCTTGGCGACCCACAGAAATAATTCACCCCTCCACTTT. Its protein is CASSLATHRNNSPLHF.

The gene calls are TRBV3-1 (or the pseudogene TRBV3-2) and TRBJ1-2; 7 nucleotides align to TRBD1. Germline V gene lookup returns CDR1 LGHDT and CDR2 YNNKEL (reference sequence). The CDR3 covers 15 residues. The ends lost 4 bases at V and 8 bases at J; junction bases unmatched: 13. DNA for the CDR3: TGTGCCAGCAGCCCGCGGACAGGAGCCCCGGGGGGCTACACCTTC. Protein: CASSPRTGAPGGYTF.

This rearrangement joins TRBV27 to TRBJ2-1, with a weak D call TRBD2 (6 bases). V was shortened by 2 bases and J by 3 bases, with 8 bases between the two germline ends. The CDR3 consists of 14 residues. The V gene's germline CDR1 is MNHEY and CDR2 SMNVEV (reference sequence). The CDR3: CASSLRDFYNEQFF. DNA of the CDR3: TGTGCCAGCAGTTTACGGGACTTCTACAATGAGCAGTTCTTC.

This clone was recorded once. The CDR3 is CASSKAIGQVRTDTQYF. DNA of the CDR3: TGTGCCAGCAGCAAAGCGATAGGACAGGTTAGGACAGATACGCAGTATTTT. This sequence joins TRBV21-1 and TRBJ2-3; the listed D gene, TRBD1, was not tested against the DNA. TRBV21-1 is a pseudogene locus. This CDR3 contains 17 residues.

Details on this clone: Other nucleotide sequences from this sample produce the same CDR3. V is TRBV3-1 (or the pseudogene TRBV3-2) and J is TRBJ1-6; the D is unclear. Trimming took off 0 bases at V and 0 bases at J, with 6 bases between the two ends. CDR3 length equals 16 residues. Germline V gene sequence: CDR1 LGHDT, CDR2 YNNKEL (reference sequence). Here the CDR3 DNA reads TGTGCCAGCAGCCAAGAAGGGAGCTCCTATAATTCACCCCTCCACTTT. Translation gives CASSQEGSSYNSPLHF.

The chain is built from TRBV11-3 and TRBJ1-1; D is ambiguous. CDR1 is SGHNT, CDR2 YENEEA, per germline. The CDR3 loop spans 12 amino acids. V lost 6 bases and J lost 5, with 10 bases in between. The chain's CDR3 is CASREVGTEAFF. In DNA form, the CDR3 reads TGTGCCAGCAGGGAAGTCGGGACTGAAGCTTTCTTT.

The chain is built from TRBV6-5 and TRBJ1-3; 8 bases fit TRBD1. The CDR3 sequence is 14 residues long. Germline trimming cut 8 bases from V and 4 bases from J; bases unmatched to any gene: 7. Germline V gene lookup returns CDR1 MNHEY and CDR2 SVGAGI. The CDR3 spells CASRQGTAGNTIYF. CDR3 coding DNA: TGTGCCAGCCGACAGGGGACGGCGGGAAACACCATATATTTT.

In its sample, this clone was seen a few times. The chain is built from TRBV9 and TRBJ1-6, with D maybe TRBD1 (5 bases). The CDR3 covers 13 residues. CDR1 SGDLS and CDR2 YYNGEE come from the germline V gene. V shed 0 bases and J shed 7 bases, with 5 bases lying between them. DNA for the CDR3: TGTGCCAGCAGCGTAGGGGGCAATTCACCCCTCCACTTT. Translated, it gives CASSVGGNSPLHF.

V is TRBV13 and J is TRBJ2-2; D uncertain. Germline CDR1 reads PRHDT; CDR2 reads FYEKMQ (reference sequence). Trimming stripped 2 bases from V and 7 bases from J, with 8 bases between. The length of the CDR3 is 13 residues. The CDR3 region has the DNA TGTGCCAGCAGCTTACTCGGTGGCGGGGAGCTGTTTTTT. The encoded protein is CASSLLGGGELFF.

The chain has TRBV27 and TRBJ2-2; TRBD1 might be the D (6 bases). The CDR3 contains 14 residues. V was clipped by 10 bases and J by 4 bases, with 16 bases between them. Germline V gene data show CDR1 as MNHEY and CDR2 as SMNVEV (reference sequence). CDR3 residues: CATTDSTLTGELFF. The CDR3 DNA reads as TGTGCCACCACGGACAGCACTCTCACCGGGGAGCTGTTTTTT.

The rearrangement links TRBV6-5 to TRBJ1-2; 8 bases match TRBD1. Germline-derived CDR1 and CDR2 are MNHEY and SVGAGI. The CDR3 spans 16 residues. Trimming removed 4 bases from V and 4 bases from J; junction bases left unmatched: 11. The CDR3 spells CASSLLTGTGLYGYTF. CDR3 sequence (DNA): TGTGCCAGCAGTTTATTAACCGGGACAGGACTCTATGGCTACACCTTC.

The chain is built from TRBV2 and TRBJ1-1; TRBD1 is a possible D gene (6 bases). Trimming stripped 8 bases from V and 3 bases from J, with 16 bases between. CDR1 SNHLY and CDR2 FYNNEI come from the germline V gene. This CDR3 comprises 14 residues. The CDR3 region is CASGTGPMYTEAFF. In DNA form, the CDR3 reads TGTGCCAGCGGAACAGGGCCGATGTACACTGAAGCTTTCTTT.